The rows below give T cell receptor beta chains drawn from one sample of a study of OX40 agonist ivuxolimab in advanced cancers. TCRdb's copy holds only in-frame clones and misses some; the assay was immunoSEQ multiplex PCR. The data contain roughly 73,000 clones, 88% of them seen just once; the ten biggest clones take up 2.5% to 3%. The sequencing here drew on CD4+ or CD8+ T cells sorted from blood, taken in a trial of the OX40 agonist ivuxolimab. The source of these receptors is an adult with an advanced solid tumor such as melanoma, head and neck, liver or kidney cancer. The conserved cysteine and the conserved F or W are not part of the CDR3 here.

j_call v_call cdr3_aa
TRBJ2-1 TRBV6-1 ASRKGTADQF
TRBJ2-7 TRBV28 ASRHPGVHEQY
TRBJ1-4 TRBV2 ASSLTVDTTNEKLF
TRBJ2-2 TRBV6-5 ASSYRGPDTGELF
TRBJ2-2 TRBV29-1 SAGKDTGELF
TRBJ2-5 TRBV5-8 ASSQAGTGGSGETQY
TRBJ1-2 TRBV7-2 ASSPQGAQEDYGYT
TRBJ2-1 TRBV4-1 ASSQDWTSGGRGSDEQF
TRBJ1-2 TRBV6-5 ASSDRPFYGYT
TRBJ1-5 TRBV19 ASSIQAGQPQH
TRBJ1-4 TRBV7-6 ASSLAARGSTNEKLF
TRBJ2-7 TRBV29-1 SVDSGQRASYEQY
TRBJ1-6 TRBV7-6 ASSPTTGGAAPLH
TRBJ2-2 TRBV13 ASTYQEGFIPGELF
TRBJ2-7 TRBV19 ASSIQQDYEQY
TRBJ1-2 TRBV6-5 ASSYSGLGVKYGYT
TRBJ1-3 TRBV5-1 ASSPEGTSSGNTIY
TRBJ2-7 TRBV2 ASRPGMATYEQY
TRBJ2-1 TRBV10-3 AIMYGNEQF
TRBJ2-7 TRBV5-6 ASSLGRVYEQY
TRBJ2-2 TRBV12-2 ASRLGLAGWTGELF
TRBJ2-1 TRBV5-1 ASSPEPGGITYNEQF
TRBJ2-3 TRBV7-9 ASSSGGVGTDTQY
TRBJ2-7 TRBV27 ASSRTGFSEQY
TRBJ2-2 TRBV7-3 ASSGGGLNTGELF
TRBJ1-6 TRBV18 ASSPNQGNNSPLH